The clone carrying this T cell receptor beta chain occurred a few times. This CDR3 has 18 amino acids. Germline V lookup: CDR1 MNHNS, CDR2 SASEGT. J was trimmed by 0 bases and V by 6 bases; bases with no gene match: 15. TCRdb recomputed calls from the RT-PCR reads with MiXCR, one row per CDR3 protein. The table has about 680,000 distinct CDR3 sequences, approximately 14% seen once. The clonotype was recovered from a female donor in good health, serving as a healthy control. The sample comprised memory CD4+ T cells from blood. V is TRBV6-1 and J is TRBJ2-3; TRBD1 matches at 7 bases. The CDR3 DNA sequence: TGTGCCAGCAGCAGGGGGACCTTACAGGGATCTAGCACAGATACGCAGTATTTT. It translates to CASSRGTLQGSSTDTQYF.